These 7 T cell receptor beta chains came from one sample sequenced in a study of T cell responses to AZD1222 COVID-19 vaccine. Produced via immunoSEQ multiplex PCR; TCRdb's table is partial and in-frame only. The sample holds 110,000 or so clones, 90% seen once. The input for sequencing was peripheral blood, taken 28 days after the second dose of the MenACWY control vaccine. The receptors stem from an adult who received the MenACWY meningococcal vaccine as a control.

The chain recombines TRBV29-1 with TRBJ2-1; D unresolved. There are 16 residues in the CDR3. Germline V gene data show CDR1 as SQVTM and CDR2 as ANQGSEA. Trimming shortened V by 3 bases and J by 0 bases, and 15 bases separated the two germline ends. Here the CDR3 DNA reads TGCAGCGTTGAGGCCTTCACGGCGAGCTCCTACAATGAGCAGTTCTTC. Protein sequence: CSVEAFTASSYNEQFF.

This chain links TRBV10-3 with TRBJ2-2; 7 positions agree with TRBD1. J lost 7 bases, V lost 6 bases, and 8 bases had no gene match. This CDR3 has 14 residues. Germline CDR1 is ENHRY and CDR2 is SYGVKD. The CDR3 bases are TGTGCCATCAGCGAGACAGGGTGGGACGGGGAGCTGTTTTTT. Translated, it gives CAISETGWDGELFF.

The chain combines TRBV28 with TRBJ1-4; 7 bases align to TRBD1. The CDR3 runs 13 residues. J lost 5 bases, V lost 6 bases, and 3 bases had no gene match. The germline V gene has CDR1 MDHEN and CDR2 SYDVKM. The CDR3 reads CASSVTGNEKLFF. CDR3 DNA: TGTGCCAGCAGCGTGACAGGGAATGAAAAACTGTTTTTT. Filled out from reference TRBV28 and TRBJ1-4, the complete variable domain reads DVKVTQSSRYLVKRTGEKVFLECVQDMDHENMFWYRQDPGLGLRLIYFSYDVKMKEKGDIPEGYSVSREKKERFSLILESASTNQTSMYLCASSVTGNEKLFFGSGTQLSVL.

This chain connects TRBV5-4 to TRBJ2-1, with D possibly being TRBD2 (5 bases). Germline V gene sequence: CDR1 SGHNT, CDR2 YYREEE (reference sequence). V gave up 2 bases and J gave up 6 bases, with 21 bases separating them. This CDR3 has 17 residues. The CDR3 loop is CASSFPLAGTTSNEQFF. In DNA, the CDR3 is TGTGCCAGCAGCTTCCCCCTGGCGGGCACTACCTCCAATGAGCAGTTCTTC.

This rearrangement joins TRBV28 to TRBJ2-2; 7 positions agree with TRBD1. Trimming removed 6 bases from V and 8 bases from J; junction bases left unmatched: 9. This CDR3 spans 14 amino acids. In germline, CDR1 is MDHEN, CDR2 SYDVKM. The CDR3 is CASRGTVRVGELFF. CDR3 nucleotides: TGTGCCAGCAGGGGGACAGTGAGGGTTGGGGAGCTGTTTTTT.

This clone has only one observation. The gene calls are TRBV6-5 and TRBJ1-5; 8 bases match TRBD1. The V and J ends lost 6 bases and 4 bases, in that order; junction bases with no gene match: 5. CDR3 length: 14 amino acids. In germline, CDR1 is MNHEY, CDR2 SVGAGI. This CDR3 is CASRGQGGNQPQHF. CDR3 in DNA: TGTGCCAGCAGAGGACAGGGAGGTAATCAGCCCCAGCATTTT.

V gene TRBV21-1 combines with J gene TRBJ2-3; the table calls TRBD2, which could not be checked here. TRBV21-1 is designated a pseudogene. The CDR3 extends over 17 amino acids. CDR3 sequence: CASSKQGLATSTDTQYF. Written as DNA, the CDR3 is TGTGCCAGCAGCAAACAGGGACTAGCGACTAGCACAGATACGCAGTATTTT.